Listed here is a single T cell receptor beta chain. Its target is unknown. V was pared by 7 bases and J by 4 bases, with 10 bases between. Germline values: CDR1 SQVTM, CDR2 ANQGSEA. CDR3 length: 11 amino acids. In the PCR, 60 Vbeta and 13 Jbeta primers were used. Profiling relied on immunoSEQ multiplex PCR, and the TCRdb table lists in-frame clones only, not all of them. The sample has around 200,000 clones; 70% to 75% are singletons. The data derive from a study of cytomegalovirus exposure and HLA in healthy donors. Overall study findings and caveats: Cytomegalovirus-associated status was assigned to 164 TCR beta chains. Follow-up analysis later connected one missense variant in DCLRE1C with trimming of TCR beta V- and J-genes. Earlier results showed most TCR beta V segments being productive about 90% or about 30% of the time.

The V gene is TRBV29-1, the J gene TRBJ2-5; D might be TRBD2 (5 bases). This TCR was sampled from a woman aged 25 to 39 in good health and CMV-seropositive. Material: PBMCs. CDR3 bases: TGCAGCGGCGGACTGCGAGAGACCCAGTACTTC. Translation gives CSGGLRETQYF.